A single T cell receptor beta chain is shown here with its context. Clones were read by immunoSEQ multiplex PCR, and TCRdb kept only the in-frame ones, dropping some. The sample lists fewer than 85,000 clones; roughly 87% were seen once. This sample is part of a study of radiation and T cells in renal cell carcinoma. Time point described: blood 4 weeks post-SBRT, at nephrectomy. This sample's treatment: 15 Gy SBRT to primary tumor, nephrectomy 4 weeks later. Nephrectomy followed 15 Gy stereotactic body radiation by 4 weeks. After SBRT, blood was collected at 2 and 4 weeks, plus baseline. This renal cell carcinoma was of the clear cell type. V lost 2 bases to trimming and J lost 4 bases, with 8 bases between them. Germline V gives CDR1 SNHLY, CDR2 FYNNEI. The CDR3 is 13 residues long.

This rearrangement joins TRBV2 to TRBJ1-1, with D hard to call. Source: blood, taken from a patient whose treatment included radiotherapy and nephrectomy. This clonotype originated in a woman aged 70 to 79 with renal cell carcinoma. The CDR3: CASSEREVTEAFF. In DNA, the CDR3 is TGTGCCAGCAGTGAACGGGAGGTCACTGAAGCTTTCTTT. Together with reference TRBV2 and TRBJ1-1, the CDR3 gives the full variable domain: EPEVTQTPSHQVTQMGQEVILRCVPISNHLYFYWYRQILGQKVEFLVSFYNNEISEKSEIFDDQFSVERPDGSNFTLKIRSTKLEDSAMYFCASSEREVTEAFFGQGTRLTVV.